This T cell receptor beta chain derives from a study of T cells in Graves' hyperthyroidism and ophthalmopathy. This clonotype was seen at least ten times. Antigen unknown. The diagnostic basis comprised clinical symptoms, serum thyroxine and TRAb, thyroid ultrasound and orbital computed tomography. PBMCs stemmed from over 7.5 ml fresh peripheral blood. Amplification yielded TCR beta CDR3 regions, with RNA transcripts as the source. First-round RT-PCR with HTBI primers amplified the TCR CDR3 region. TCRdb ran MiXCR on the multiplex PCR reads and lists one entry per CDR3 protein. The repertoire holds a few hundred thousand distinct CDR3 sequences, 14% seen once, with 20% in the top ten. This CDR3 has 17 residues. Between the trimmed V and J ends, which lost 1 base and 4 bases, there was a span of 17 bases. Per the germline V gene, CDR1 is MNHNS and CDR2 is SASEGT. Study outcomes and limitations: A 13 V-J signature model discriminated ophthalmopathy versus stable hyperthyroidism. It was a median roughly 6.5 months before onset that the model predicted ophthalmopathy.

The J gene is TRBJ1-5, the V gene TRBV6-1, with D unresolved. The receptor's source is a woman between 25 and 40 years old with Graves' ophthalmopathy. The sequencing input was blood. The CDR3 region has the DNA TGTGCCAGCAGTGAAGTGACAATTGCGGGTTTAAATCAGCCCCAGCATTTT. It codes for CASSEVTIAGLNQPQHF.